This TCR beta chain was profiled in a study of OX40 agonist ivuxolimab in advanced cancers. Background on the study: At doses from 0.01 to 10 mg/kg, patients were given intravenous ivuxolimab every 2 weeks. Findings of the study overall: Still undetermined is the antigen specificity of the expanded peripheral T cells. Some nonresponders also had low normalized T-cell clonal expansion.

Germline CDR1 is GTSNPN and CDR2 is SVGIG (reference sequence). CDR3 size: 13 residues. The V and J ends lost 0 bases and 4 bases respectively, with 4 bases between them. This clone has just a few counts. Its matching antigen is unknown. The repertoire was sequenced with immunoSEQ multiplex PCR; TCRdb's copy has only in-frame clones and lacks some. The sample shows around 60,000 clones, approximately 88% of them seen only once. The sample consisted of CD4+ or CD8+ T cells sorted from blood, taken in a trial of the OX40 agonist ivuxolimab. This TCR derives from an adult with an advanced solid tumor such as melanoma, head and neck, liver or kidney cancer. The rearrangement joins TRBV30 to TRBJ2-6; D not resolved. CDR3 in amino acids: CAWSVRGANVLTF. The CDR3 DNA reads TGTGCCTGGAGTGTACGCGGGGCCAACGTCCTGACTTTC.